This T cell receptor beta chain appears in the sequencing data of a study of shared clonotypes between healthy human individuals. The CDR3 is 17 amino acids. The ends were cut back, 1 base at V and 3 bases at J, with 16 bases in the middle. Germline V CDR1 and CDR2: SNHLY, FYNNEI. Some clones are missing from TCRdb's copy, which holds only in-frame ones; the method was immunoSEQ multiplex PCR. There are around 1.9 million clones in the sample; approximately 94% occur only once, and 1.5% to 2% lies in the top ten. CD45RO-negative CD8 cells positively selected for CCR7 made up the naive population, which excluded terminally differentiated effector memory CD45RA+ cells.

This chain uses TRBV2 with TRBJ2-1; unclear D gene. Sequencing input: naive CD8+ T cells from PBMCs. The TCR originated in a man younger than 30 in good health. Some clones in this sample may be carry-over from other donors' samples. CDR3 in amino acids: CASSEVWSDWGYNEQFF. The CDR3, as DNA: TGTGCCAGCAGTGAAGTTTGGTCTGACTGGGGCTACAATGAGCAGTTCTTC.